The 6 T cell receptor beta chains below all came from one sample that was sequenced in a study of tissue T cells after allogeneic stem cell transplantation. Repertoires were generated with immunoSEQ multiplex PCR, while TCRdb's copy carries only in-frame clones and drops some. This sample has about 48,000 clones, with 73% found just once. The sequenced material came from sorted cells pooled from one or two spleens. Source of these receptors: a pool of C57BL/6 mice in good health.

A word on this clone: Mouse gene names and germline throughout. The CDR3 extends 1 residue past the end of the read, so its final part is completed from the germline J gene. Other DNA sequences in this sample translate to the same CDR3. This chain joins TRBV3 and TRBJ1-2, with 7 positions matching TRBD1. The CDR3 has 14 amino acids. With 5 bases clipped from V and 0 bases from J, the junction kept 3 bases outside the gene matches. The germline V gene encodes CDR1 SNHLY and CDR2 FYNGKV (reference sequence). The covered CDR3 bases are TGTGCCAGCAGCCCCGGGACAGCAAACTCCGACTACACC. This encodes CASSPGTANSDYT. The whole CDR3 sequence reads CASSPGTANSDYTF.

This clone came up once. Genes and germline are mouse. The read comes to an end 1 residue before the CDR3 does, leaving the germline J gene to fill in the end. The chain couples TRBV2 to TRBJ2-5; 9 positions match TRBD2. There are 16 residues in the CDR3. The germline gives CDR1 LGHNA, CDR2 YSYQKL. V shed 1 base, J shed 0 bases, and the junction held 2 bases outside the gene matches. The part of the CDR3 DNA that was read is TGTGCCAGCAGCCAAGGACTGGGGGTTAACCAAGACACCCAGTAC. It yields the protein CASSQGLGVNQDTQY. The whole CDR3 protein is CASSQGLGVNQDTQYF. Complete variable domain (other parts from reference TRBV2 and TRBJ2-5): DPKIIQKPKYLVAVTGSEKILICEQYLGHNAMYWYRQSAKKPLEFMFSYSYQKLMDNQTASSRFQPQSSKKNHLDLQITALKPDDSATYFCASSQGLGVNQDTQYFGPGTRLLVL.

The table lists this clone with a few counts. Gene names are mouse gene names. Read data end 1 residue before the CDR3 end; the end is taken from the germline J gene. The V call is TRBV13-2, the J call TRBJ2-7; 11 bases are a match to TRBD1. V shed 3 bases, J shed 0 bases, and the junction held 5 bases outside the gene matches. Germline lookup yields CDR1 NNHNN and CDR2 SYGAGS (reference sequence). CDR3 length: 16 residues. CDR3 bases read: TGTGCCAGCGGTGGTACCGGGACAGGGGGCTCCTATGAACAGTAC. It yields the protein CASGGTGTGGSYEQY. The full CDR3 protein reads CASGGTGTGGSYEQYF.

This clone was found a few times. Genes here carry mouse names. The CDR3 end lies 1 residue beyond the end of the read and is filled in from the germline J gene. This chain joins TRBV31 and TRBJ2-7; 8 bases align to TRBD2. The CDR3 contains 15 residues. Germline V gene data show CDR1 as GKSSPN and CDR2 as SITVG. Unmatched junction bases numbered 5, after V lost 1 base and J lost 0 bases. CDR3 residues: CAWSRGGGGSYEQYF. Incomplete CDR3 DNA: TGTGCCTGGAGTCGAGGTGGGGGGGGCTCCTATGAACAGTAC.

To note about this clone: The genes and germline here are from mouse. The CDR3 end is not reached by the read, which stops 1 residue before it; the germline J gene fills it in. The gene calls are TRBV13-3 and TRBJ2-3; 12 nucleotides match TRBD2. This CDR3 comprises 13 residues. The V gene's germline CDR1 is NNHDY and CDR2 SYVADS. J was trimmed by 4 bases and V by 9 bases; bases with no gene match: 3. Partial CDR3 DNA: TGTGCCACCGGGACTGGGGGGACAGAAACGCTGTAT. As protein: CATGTGGTETLY. The CDR3 in its entirety is CATGTGGTETLYF.

About this clone: Gene names and germline refer to mouse. The read comes to an end 1 residue before the CDR3 does, leaving the germline J gene to fill in the end. The chain uses TRBV3 and TRBJ2-4, with 10 bases matching TRBD2. Germline V gene lookup returns CDR1 SNHLY and CDR2 FYNGKV (reference sequence). The ends lost 1 base at V and 2 bases at J; junction bases unmatched: 6. The CDR3 length is 17 residues. CDR3 bases read: TGTGCCAGCAGCTTAGAAGGCTGGGGGGGCGCTCAAAACACCTTGTAC. The encoded protein is CASSLEGWGGAQNTLY. The whole CDR3 sequence reads CASSLEGWGGAQNTLYF.